These 9 T cell receptor beta chains came from one sample sequenced in a study of breast tumors, draining lymph nodes, adjacent tissues. A single record per CDR3 protein comes from TCRdb applying MiXCR to the multiplex PCR reads. Here the sample spans 150,000 to 200,000 distinct CDR3 sequences, roughly 30% being singletons. Axillary draining lymph nodes of breast cancer patients supplied the node samples. The sample was axillary lymph node tissue. The origin of the receptors is a female donor with breast cancer. Some clones in this sample may be carry-over from other donors' samples.

There are many counts of this clonotype. The genes are TRBV6-6 and TRBJ2-3; no clear D gene. This CDR3 region has 15 residues. Trimming left V 2 bases short and J 3 bases short, with 12 bases between. CDR1 and CDR2 from the germline V gene are MNHNY and SVGAGI (reference sequence). CDR3 region: CASSYRRIETDTQYF. For the CDR3, the DNA is TGTGCCAGCAGTTACCGGAGAATAGAGACAGATACGCAGTATTTT.

This clonotype came up many times. The chain employs TRBV10-1 and TRBJ1-6; weak D call: TRBD1 (5 bases). CDR1 WNHNN and CDR2 SYGVQD come from the germline V gene (reference sequence). CDR3 length equals 12 residues. Trimming took off 8 bases at V and 7 bases at J, with 9 bases between the two ends. Written as DNA, the CDR3 is TGCGCCAGCTCGGGGGAGAATTCACCCCTCCACTTT. Translating gives CASSGENSPLHF.

As to this clonotype: At one end the junction does not follow the germline gene, possibly because of a read error. This rearrangement joins TRBV5-4 to TRBJ2-1; TRBD1 aligns across 7 bases. This CDR3 has 13 amino acids. The germline CDR1 and CDR2 sequences are SGHNT and YYREEE (reference sequence). The CDR3 DNA follows: TGTGTCAGCAGCGCGAACAGGGGCAATGAGCAGCTCTTC. Encoded protein: CVSSANRGNEQLF.

This chain links TRBV4-2 with TRBJ1-5, with D possibly being TRBD1 (5 bases). With 3 bases removed from V and 1 base from J, the gap between germline ends came to 13 bases. Germline CDR1 LGHNA, CDR2 YNFKEQ. This CDR3 is 16 amino acids long. CDR3 in amino acids: CASSQVGTESNQPQHF. The CDR3 DNA sequence: TGTGCCAGCAGCCAGGTGGGGACTGAGAGCAATCAGCCCCAGCATTTT.

The chain recombines TRBV19 with TRBJ2-5; 8 bases line up with TRBD1. Germline assignment: CDR1 LNHDA and CDR2 SQIVND (reference sequence). The ends lost 5 bases at V and 2 bases at J; junction bases unmatched: 4. The CDR3 is 14 residues long. The CDR3 DNA sequence: TGTGCCAGTAGTCTAGGGACAGGACAAGAGACCCAGTACTTC. Its protein product is CASSLGTGQETQYF.

This rearrangement joins TRBV19 to TRBJ1-1; D possibly corresponds to TRBD1 (6 bases). Trimming took off 5 bases at V and 3 bases at J, with 13 bases between the two ends. Looked up from germline, CDR1 is LNHDA and CDR2 is SQIVND (reference sequence). This CDR3 is 14 amino acids long. The CDR3 coding sequence is TGTGCCAGTAGTCTTGACAGGATGGACACTGAAGCTTTCTTT. Protein sequence: CASSLDRMDTEAFF.

This clonotype was seen repeatedly, ten times or more. The chain uses TRBV7-9 and TRBJ1-2, with D hard to call. This CDR3 has 15 amino acids. V was clipped by 5 bases and J by 2 bases, with 15 bases between them. CDR1 and CDR2 from the germline V gene are SEHNR and FQNEAQ (reference sequence). The CDR3 coding sequence is TGTGCCAGCAGCGCGCCAACCCAACAAAACTATGGCTACACCTTC. Its translation is CASSAPTQQNYGYTF.

Details on this clonotype: This may be a read error, as it is one base from a much larger clone. V and J are TRBV5-1 and TRBJ2-1; D might be TRBD1 (5 bases). There are 17 residues in the CDR3. Trimming took 2 bases from V and 3 from J, leaving 18 bases between them. CDR1 and CDR2 from the germline V gene are SGHRS and YFSETQ. This CDR3 reads CASSFYPPDRIYNEQFF. The CDR3 nucleotides are TGCGCCAGCAGCTTTTACCCCCCAGACAGAATCTACAATGAGCAGTTCTTC. Full variable domain (remainder filled in from reference TRBV5-1 and TRBJ2-1): KAGVTQTPRYLIKTRGQQVTLSCSPISGHRSVSWYQQTPGQGLQFLFEYFSETQRNKGNFPGRFSGRQFSNSRSEMNVSTLELGDSALYLCASSFYPPDRIYNEQFFGPGTRLTVL.

This clonotype was picked up many times. The V gene is TRBV6-5, the J gene TRBJ2-7, with TRBD2 matching over 10 bases. The germline CDR1 and CDR2 sequences are MNHEY and SVGAGI. The trim removed 6 bases at V and 3 bases at J, leaving 11 bases unmatched. This CDR3 has 16 residues. The CDR3 region is CASSPTSLAGNYEQYF. In nucleotides, the CDR3 is TGTGCCAGCAGCCCTACATCACTAGCGGGAAACTACGAGCAGTACTTC.